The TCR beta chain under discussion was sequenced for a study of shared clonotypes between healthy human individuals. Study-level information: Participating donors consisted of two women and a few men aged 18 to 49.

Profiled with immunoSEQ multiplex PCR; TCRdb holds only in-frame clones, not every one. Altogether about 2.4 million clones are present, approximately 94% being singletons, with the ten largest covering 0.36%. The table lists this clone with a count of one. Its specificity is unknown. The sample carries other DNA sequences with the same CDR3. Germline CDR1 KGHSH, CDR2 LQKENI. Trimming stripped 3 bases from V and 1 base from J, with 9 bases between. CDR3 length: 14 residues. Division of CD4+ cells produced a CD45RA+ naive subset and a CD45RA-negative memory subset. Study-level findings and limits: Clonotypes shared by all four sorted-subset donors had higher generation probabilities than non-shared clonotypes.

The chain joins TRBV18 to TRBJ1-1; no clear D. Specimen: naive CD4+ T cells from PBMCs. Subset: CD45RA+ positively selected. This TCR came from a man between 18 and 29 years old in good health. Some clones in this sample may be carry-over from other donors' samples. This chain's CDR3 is CASSPQRANTEAFF. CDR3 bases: TGTGCCAGCTCACCTCAACGGGCGAACACTGAAGCTTTCTTT.